Listed below are T cell receptor beta chains from one sample, sequenced in a study of T cells after yellow fever vaccination. TCRdb independently ran MiXCR on the 5' RACE reads; one entry per CDR3 protein. The sample contains about 340,000 distinct CDR3 sequences, around 13% of which appear only once. Sequenced here: CD4+ T cells sorted from PBMCs, sampled 15 days after the yellow fever booster vaccination. Receptors originate from a man aged 18 to 30 who received the YFV17D yellow fever vaccine. CDR3s include the opening cysteine and the closing phenylalanine or tryptophan.

j_call: TRBJ1-2
cdr3_length: 16
v_call: TRBV4-2
cdr3_aa: CASSQELEGSNYGYTF

j_call: TRBJ1-2
cdr3_length: 15
v_call: TRBV7-2
cdr3_aa: CASSSPGPAGYGYTF

j_call: TRBJ1-1
cdr3_length: 11
v_call: TRBV19
cdr3_aa: CASSIWREAFF

j_call: TRBJ2-3
cdr3_length: 15
v_call: TRBV6-5
cdr3_aa: CASSRRQTSTDTQYF

j_call: TRBJ1-2
cdr3_length: 12
v_call: TRBV20-1
cdr3_aa: CSASRQGDGYTF

j_call: TRBJ1-1
cdr3_length: 16
v_call: TRBV19
cdr3_aa: CASSIDRVTLNTEAFF

j_call: TRBJ2-3
cdr3_length: 16
v_call: TRBV7-6
cdr3_aa: CASSLLAGGQADTQYF

j_call: TRBJ2-6
cdr3_length: 15
v_call: TRBV7-2
cdr3_aa: CASSRPHSGANVLTF

j_call: TRBJ2-3
cdr3_length: 13
v_call: TRBV9
cdr3_aa: CASSVGSSGVPYF

j_call: TRBJ2-2
cdr3_length: 15
v_call: TRBV20-1
cdr3_aa: CSARDAGKSAGELFF

j_call: TRBJ2-7
cdr3_length: 15
v_call: TRBV9
cdr3_aa: CASSVRGGTPYEQYF

j_call: TRBJ2-1
cdr3_length: 17
v_call: TRBV4-3
cdr3_aa: CASSQDLTSGYYNEQFF

j_call: TRBJ1-1
cdr3_length: 13
v_call: TRBV24-1
cdr3_aa: CATSAGLNTEAFF

j_call: TRBJ2-2
cdr3_length: 15
v_call: TRBV6-2/TRBV6-3
cdr3_aa: CASSYKQALTGELFF

j_call: TRBJ2-5
cdr3_length: 12
v_call: TRBV11-2
cdr3_aa: CASSSKQETQYF

j_call: TRBJ2-2
cdr3_length: 13
v_call: TRBV7-2
cdr3_aa: CASRFTGTGELFF

j_call: TRBJ1-3
cdr3_length: 19
v_call: TRBV12-3/TRBV12-4
cdr3_aa: CASSSGRRGIRHSGNTIYF

j_call: TRBJ1-2
cdr3_length: 14
v_call: TRBV4-3
cdr3_aa: CASSQVRGDGGYTF

j_call: TRBJ1-5
cdr3_length: 13
v_call: TRBV10-3
cdr3_aa: CAISGTGNQPQHF

j_call: TRBJ1-1
cdr3_length: 15
v_call: TRBV12-3/TRBV12-4
cdr3_aa: CATTRPGAPLGEAFF

j_call: TRBJ2-4
cdr3_length: 15
v_call: TRBV19
cdr3_aa: CASGARPTTPDIQYF

j_call: TRBJ2-2
cdr3_length: 14
v_call: TRBV7-3
cdr3_aa: CASSPDTYTGELFF

j_call: TRBJ2-5
cdr3_length: 12
v_call: TRBV6-2/TRBV6-3
cdr3_aa: CASSDTWETQYF

j_call: TRBJ1-4
cdr3_length: 14
v_call: TRBV10-3
cdr3_aa: CAISEGQKNEKLFF

j_call: TRBJ1-4
cdr3_length: 15
v_call: TRBV12-3/TRBV12-4
cdr3_aa: CASSWSGTGNEKLFF

j_call: TRBJ2-3
cdr3_length: 14
v_call: TRBV6-1
cdr3_aa: CASSEASAADTQYF

j_call: TRBJ2-6
cdr3_length: 17
v_call: TRBV4-2
cdr3_aa: CASSQETGASGANVLTF

j_call: TRBJ2-5
cdr3_length: 13
v_call: TRBV7-9
cdr3_aa: CASRSGGAETQYF

j_call: TRBJ1-4
cdr3_length: 11
v_call: TRBV20-1
cdr3_aa: CSARGSEKLFF

j_call: TRBJ2-2
cdr3_length: 13
v_call: TRBV27
cdr3_aa: CASSFRLAGELFF

j_call: TRBJ2-3
cdr3_length: 15
v_call: TRBV6-5
cdr3_aa: CASSYSVLETLPQYF

j_call: TRBJ1-2
cdr3_length: 14
v_call: TRBV5-4
cdr3_aa: CASSLPLRSGGYTF

j_call: TRBJ2-7
cdr3_length: 17
v_call: TRBV20-1
cdr3_aa: CSARPQGRTAGLYEQYF

j_call: TRBJ2-5
cdr3_length: 17
v_call: TRBV10-3
cdr3_aa: CAISFGGTSGDQETQYF

j_call: TRBJ2-2
cdr3_length: 13
v_call: TRBV20-1
cdr3_aa: CSATQINTGELFF

j_call: TRBJ2-1
cdr3_length: 14
v_call: TRBV14
cdr3_aa: CASSRRLLQTEQFF

j_call: TRBJ2-1
cdr3_length: 15
v_call: TRBV7-8
cdr3_aa: CASSHGDNSYNEQFF

j_call: TRBJ2-7
cdr3_length: 17
v_call: TRBV4-1
cdr3_aa: CASSPLEKSGSSYEQYF

j_call: TRBJ2-5
cdr3_length: 17
v_call: TRBV7-6
cdr3_aa: CASSLDGPAASEETQYF

j_call: TRBJ1-1
cdr3_length: 13
v_call: TRBV6-2/TRBV6-3
cdr3_aa: CASGGQMNTEAFF

j_call: TRBJ1-1
cdr3_length: 15
v_call: TRBV7-8
cdr3_aa: CASSTRRGGNTEAFF

j_call: TRBJ2-7
cdr3_length: 13
v_call: TRBV20-1
cdr3_aa: CSARKAGPYEQYF

j_call: TRBJ2-2
cdr3_length: 15
v_call: TRBV6-5
cdr3_aa: CASSRDRAFYGELFF

j_call: TRBJ2-5
cdr3_length: 16
v_call: TRBV27
cdr3_aa: CASRPTSGGGRETQYF